The T cell receptor beta chain described here comes from a study of T cells in Graves' hyperthyroidism and ophthalmopathy. TCR beta CDR3 region amplification was performed from RNA transcripts. HTBI primers were used for first-round RT-PCR of the TCR CDR3. MiXCR, run by TCRdb on the multiplex PCR reads, gives a single entry per CDR3 protein. In the table there are more than 300,000 distinct CDR3 sequences, less than 20% of which are singletons. As concerns this clonotype: The antigen is undetermined. A read error is possible here, since a much larger clone lies one base away.

The study's findings and limits: Onset of ophthalmopathy came a median about 6.5 months after the model predicted it.

Germline lookup yields CDR1 SGHNT and CDR2 YYREEE (reference sequence). The CDR3 consists of 16 residues. Patients with ophthalmopathy all had a Clinical Activity Score of at least 3, a NOSPECS grade of at least 4 and duration under 3 months. Source material for PBMCs was less than 12 ml fresh peripheral blood. Material for sequencing was blood. The V and J genes are TRBV5-4 and TRBJ2-3; maybe TRBD1 (6 bases). Gene TRBJ1-5 matches the end of the DNA better, so the J call may be wrong. The TCR comes from a man aged 18 to 29 with Graves' ophthalmopathy. CDR3 protein: CASSLGMGGSTDTQHF. In DNA, the CDR3 is TGTGCCAGCAGCTTGGGAATGGGGGGCTCTACAGATACGCAGCATTTT.